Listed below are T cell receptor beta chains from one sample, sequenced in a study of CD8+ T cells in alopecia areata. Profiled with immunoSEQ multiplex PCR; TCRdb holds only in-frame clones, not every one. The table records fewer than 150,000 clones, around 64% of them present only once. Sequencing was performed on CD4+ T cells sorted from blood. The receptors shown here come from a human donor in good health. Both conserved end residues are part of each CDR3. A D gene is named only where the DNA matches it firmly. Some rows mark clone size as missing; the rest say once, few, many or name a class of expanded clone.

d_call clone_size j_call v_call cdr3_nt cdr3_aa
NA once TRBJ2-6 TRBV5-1 TGCGCCAGCAGCCCCCGACAGGCCACGGCTGGGGCCAACGTCCTGACTTTC CASSPRQATAGANVLTF
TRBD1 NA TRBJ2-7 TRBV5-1 TGCGCCAGCAGACCGGACAGGGACGAGCAGTACTTC CASRPDRDEQYF
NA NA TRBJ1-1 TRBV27 TGTGCCAGCAGTTCCTCTACAGGCTTCACTGAAGCTTTCTTT CASSSSTGFTEAFF
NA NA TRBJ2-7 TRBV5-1 TGCGCCAGCAGCTTTGCCTACGAGCAGTACTTC CASSFAYEQYF
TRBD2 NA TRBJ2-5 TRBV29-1 TGCAGCGTTACTAGCGGGGGGGCCGGAGAGACCCAGTACTTC CSVTSGGAGETQYF
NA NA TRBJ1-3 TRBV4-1 TGTGCCAGCCGTGCAGATGGAAACACCATATATTTT CASRADGNTIYF
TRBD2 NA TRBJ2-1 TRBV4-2 TGTGCCAGCAGCCAAAGACTAGCGGGCACCTACAATGAGCAGTTCTTC CASSQRLAGTYNEQFF
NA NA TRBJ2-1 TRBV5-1 TGCGCCAGCAGCTTGATGGGGGCGGGCTACAATGAGCAGTTCTTC CASSLMGAGYNEQFF
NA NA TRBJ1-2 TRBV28 TGTGCCAGCAGCCCCCCGACACTCTATGGCTACACCTTC CASSPPTLYGYTF
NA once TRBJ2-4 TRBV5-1 TGCGCCAGCAGCCCGGGAGGGACAGAAAACATTCAGTACTTC CASSPGGTENIQYF
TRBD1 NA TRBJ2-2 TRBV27 TGTGCCAGCAGTTCGGACAGGGCCCTACAGAACACCGGGGAGCTGTTTTTT CASSSDRALQNTGELFF
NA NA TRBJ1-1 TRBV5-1 TGCGCCAGCAGCCCAGACTACAAGAACACTGAAGCTTTCTTT CASSPDYKNTEAFF
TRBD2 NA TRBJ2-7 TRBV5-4 TGTGCCAGCAGCTTGGCTAGTGCGGGGGGAAACGAGCAGTACTTC CASSLASAGGNEQYF
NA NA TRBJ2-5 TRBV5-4 TGTGCCAGCAGCCGTGAGAGGACCAGGCCAGAGACCCAGTACTTC CASSRERTRPETQYF
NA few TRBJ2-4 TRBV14 TGTGCCAGCAGCCAAGACGCGCGACAGCATCCTCGTTTC CASSQDARQHPRF
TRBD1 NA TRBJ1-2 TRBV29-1 TGCAGCGTTGAACAGGGGGCTCATGACTACACCTTC CSVEQGAHDYTF
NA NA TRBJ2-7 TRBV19 TGTGCCAGTAGTCCATCGGGGGGCCTCTACGAGCAGTACTTC CASSPSGGLYEQYF
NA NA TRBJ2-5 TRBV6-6 TGTGCCAGCAGTTACGATCAGCCCCTCCAAGAGACCCAGTACTTC CASSYDQPLQETQYF
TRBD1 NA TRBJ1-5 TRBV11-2 TGTGCCAGCAGCTTAGGTATGACAGGGAATCAGCCCCAGCATTTT CASSLGMTGNQPQHF
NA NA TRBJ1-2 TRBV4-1 TGCGCCAGCAGCCAAGATCCTACCGGACTCTATGGCTACACCTTC CASSQDPTGLYGYTF
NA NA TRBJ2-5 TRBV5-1 TGCGCCAGCAGCTTGGGGGGGAAGAAGACCCAGTACTTC CASSLGGKKTQYF
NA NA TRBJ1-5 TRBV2 TGTGCCAGCAGTGATCCCCCCCAGCCCCAGCATTTT CASSDPPQPQHF
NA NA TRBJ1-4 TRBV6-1 TGTGCCAGCGGTACTGGTGGGGGCGCGGAGGGGAAACTGTTTTTT CASGTGGGAEGKLFF
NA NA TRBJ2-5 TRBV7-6 TGTGCCAGCAGCTTCGGGGCAGGGGGAGGACAAGAGACCCAGTACTTC CASSFGAGGGQETQYF
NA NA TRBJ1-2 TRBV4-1 TGCGCCAGCAGCCAGAAAGGGGGATCCGGGCCGATATACCACCTCGGCTACACCTTC CASSQKGGSGPIYHLGYTF
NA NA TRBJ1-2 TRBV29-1 TGCAGCGTTCCGAAGGGCGCGCTTGGCTACACCTTC CSVPKGALGYTF
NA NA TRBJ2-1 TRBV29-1 TGCAGCGTTAAAGGGAACAATGAGCAGTTCTTC CSVKGNNEQFF
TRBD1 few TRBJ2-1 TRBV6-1 TGTGCCAGCAGCGCGGGACAGGCGCAAAACAATGAGCAGTTCTTC CASSAGQAQNNEQFF
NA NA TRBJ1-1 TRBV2 TGTGCCAGCACCCTCGGGGAGAACACTGAAGCTTTCTTT CASTLGENTEAFF
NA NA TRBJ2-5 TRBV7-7 TGTGCCAGCGCCGAGGCCCGGGGAGAGACCCAGTACTTC CASAEARGETQYF
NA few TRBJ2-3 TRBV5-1 TGCGCCAGCACAGCCGGACACCCGACCACAGATACGCAGTATTTT CASTAGHPTTDTQYF
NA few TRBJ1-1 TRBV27 TGTGCCACCAGAGGGTCAGGGGTGAACACTGAAGCTTTCTTT CATRGSGVNTEAFF
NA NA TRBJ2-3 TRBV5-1 TGCGCCAGCAGCCGTGGAGGGGGTGGCTTCACAGATACGCAGTATTTT CASSRGGGGFTDTQYF
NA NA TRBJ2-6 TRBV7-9 TGTGCCAGCAGCTTAATATCTGGGGCCAACGTCCTGACTTTC CASSLISGANVLTF
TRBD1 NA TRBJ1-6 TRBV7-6 TGTGCCAGCAGCTTTGGGACAGGGGACTCACCCCTCCACTTT CASSFGTGDSPLHF
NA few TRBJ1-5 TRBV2 TGTGCCAGCAGTGAAGCAGGGGCCGGTCAGCCCCAGCATTTT CASSEAGAGQPQHF
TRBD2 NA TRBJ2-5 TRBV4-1 TGCGCCAGCAGCCAAGAAAGCGGGGGGGCTCCCCACCAAGAGACCCAGTACTTC CASSQESGGAPHQETQYF
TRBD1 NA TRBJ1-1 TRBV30 TGTGCCTGTACGCCACCGACAGGGAGGAGCACTGAAGCTTTCTTT CACTPPTGRSTEAFF
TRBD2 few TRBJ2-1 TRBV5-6 TGTGCCAGCAGCTCGGGACTAGCGGGGGCCTTTACACCCTACAATGAGCAGTTCTTC CASSSGLAGAFTPYNEQFF
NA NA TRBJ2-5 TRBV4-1 TGCGCCAGCAGCCAACCCAGTCTACCGGGGGCCCAGTACTTC CASSQPSLPGAQYF
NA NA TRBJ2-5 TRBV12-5 TGTGCTAGTGGTTCCGGGGAGACCCAGTACTTC CASGSGETQYF
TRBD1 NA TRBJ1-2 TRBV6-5 TGTGCCAGCAAGGGGGCAGGGAACTATGGCTACACCTTC CASKGAGNYGYTF
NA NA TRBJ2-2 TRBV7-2 TGTGCCAGCAGCCCCCTGGCCGGGGAGCTGTTTTTT CASSPLAGELFF
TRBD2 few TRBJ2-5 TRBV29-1 TGCAGCGCCCGGGACTATCGACTGGAGACCCAGTACTTC CSARDYRLETQYF
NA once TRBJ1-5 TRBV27 TGTGCCAGCAGCTATGGCCTGAATCAGCCCCAGCATTTT CASSYGLNQPQHF
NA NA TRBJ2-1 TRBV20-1 TGCAGTGCTAGATTGGGTCCCCAGTTCTTC CSARLGPQFF
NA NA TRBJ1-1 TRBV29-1 TGCAGCGTCCACATGCACCCAACTGAAGCTTTCTTT CSVHMHPTEAFF
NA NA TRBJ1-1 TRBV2 TGTGCCAGCCTTGCAAAAGCCCGGGGGAAAGCTTTCTTT CASLAKARGKAFF
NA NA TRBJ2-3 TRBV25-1 TGTGCCAGCAGTGAATCAGGGCAGGGGACCACAGATACGCAGTATTTT CASSESGQGTTDTQYF
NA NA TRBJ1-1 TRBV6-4 TGTGCCAGCAGTGACTGTAGGACCCCGCCCTCTATCATGAACACTGAAGCTTTCTTT CASSDCRTPPSIMNTEAFF
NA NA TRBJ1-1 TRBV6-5 TGTGCCAGCAGTAACGGCAACACTGAAGCTTTCTTT CASSNGNTEAFF
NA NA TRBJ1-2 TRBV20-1 TGCAGTTCTACAGATGGCTACACCTTC CSSTDGYTF
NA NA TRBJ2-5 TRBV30 TGTGCCTGGAGTGGAAGAGTTTCCCAGTACTTC CAWSGRVSQYF